A single sample is the source of the 22 T cell receptor beta chains below, sequenced in a study of blood T cell repertoires in COVID-19. This table comes from immunoSEQ multiplex PCR, and its TCRdb copy is limited to in-frame clones, with some not included. The data show about 70,000 clones, 85% to 90% seen once. Material: peripheral blood. Receptors originate from a man in his sixties or seventies with active COVID-19.

The V and J genes are TRBV19 and TRBJ2-1, with D maybe TRBD1 (5 bases). The germline V and J ends were trimmed by 3 bases and 7 bases, with 16 bases remaining between them. The CDR3 has 15 amino acids. From germline, CDR1 is LNHDA and CDR2 SQIVND (reference sequence). Here the CDR3 reads CASSISGSGWNEQFF. The CDR3 DNA reads TGTGCCAGTAGTATTTCAGGGTCTGGGTGGAATGAGCAGTTCTTC.

The chain carries TRBV7-9 and TRBJ2-1; TRBD2 matches at 12 bases. Germline loops: CDR1 SEHNR, CDR2 FQNEAQ (reference sequence). This CDR3 region has 15 residues. V dropped 0 bases and J dropped 8; count of bases not matched to a gene: 2. CDR3 DNA: TGTGCCAGCAGCTTAGCACTAGCGGGGGGATATGAGCAGTTCTTC. Translating it yields CASSLALAGGYEQFF. The complete variable domain, with remaining parts taken from reference TRBV7-9 and TRBJ2-1, reads DTGVSQNPRHKITKRGQNVTFRCDPISEHNRLYWYRQTLGQGPEFLTYFQNEAQLEKSRLLSDRFSAERPKGSFSTLEIQRTEQGDSAMYLCASSLALAGGYEQFFGPGTRLTVL.

The V and J genes are TRBV11-3 and TRBJ1-1, with TRBD1 matching over 7 bases. The CDR3 runs 13 residues. The V gene's germline CDR1 is SGHNT and CDR2 YENEEA. Trimming removed 5 bases from V and 10 bases from J; junction bases left unmatched: 10. CDR3: CASSLRTGASAFF. DNA of the CDR3: TGTGCCAGCAGCCTCAGGACAGGAGCCTCAGCTTTCTTT.

Here the CDR3 reads CASSPPGQPWDEQFF. The CDR3 nucleotides read TGTGCCAGCAGCCCACCGGGACAGCCTTGGGATGAGCAGTTCTTC. This sequence joins TRBV14 and TRBJ2-1; 7 nucleotides line up with TRBD1. After removal of 4 bases from V and 8 bases from J, the junction contained 11 bases not matched to a gene. The germline V gene has CDR1 SGHDN and CDR2 FVKESK. This CDR3 region has 15 residues.

The V and J genes are TRBV7-2 and TRBJ2-7; 7 bases match TRBD1. CDR3 length: 19 residues. The germline V gene has CDR1 SGHTA and CDR2 FQGNSA. The junction had 21 bases not matched to a gene; V was cut back by 0 bases and J by 7 bases. The CDR3 is CASSLAPYRNRGRTGEQYF. The CDR3 region has the DNA TGTGCCAGCAGCTTAGCGCCCTACAGAAACAGGGGCCGTACGGGGGAGCAGTACTTC.

V is TRBV5-1 and J is TRBJ2-2, with D possibly matching TRBD2 (5 bases). CDR1 and CDR2 (germline): SGHRS, YFSETQ. The CDR3 length is 16 residues. V gave up 0 bases and J gave up 4 bases, with 13 bases separating them. CDR3 region: CASSLVASTPTGELFF. The CDR3 DNA is TGCGCCAGCAGCTTGGTGGCTAGCACCCCCACCGGGGAGCTGTTTTTT.

The chain is built from TRBV5-1 and TRBJ2-7; 8 bases map to TRBD1. The CDR3 is 14 residues long. Germline CDR1 reads SGHRS; CDR2 reads YFSETQ. V lost 4 bases, J lost 2 bases, and 5 bases stayed unmatched. The CDR3 DNA reads TGCGCCAGCAGCCCACAGGGGGACGCCTACGAGCAGTACTTC. It translates to CASSPQGDAYEQYF. Looking up the rest from reference TRBV5-1 and TRBJ2-7 gives the full variable domain: KAGVTQTPRYLIKTRGQQVTLSCSPISGHRSVSWYQQTPGQGLQFLFEYFSETQRNKGNFPGRFSGRQFSNSRSEMNVSTLELGDSALYLCASSPQGDAYEQYFGPGTRLTVT.

The chain combines TRBV7-2 with TRBJ2-1, with D maybe TRBD2 (6 bases). From germline, CDR1 is SGHTA and CDR2 FQGNSA. The CDR3 has 15 amino acids. The germline V and J ends were trimmed by 5 bases and 7 bases, with 18 bases remaining between them. In DNA, the CDR3 is TGTGCCAGCAGCCCAGGGTGGACCGCGGGGAATGAGCAGTTCTTC. Protein sequence: CASSPGWTAGNEQFF.

The chain couples TRBV7-9 to TRBJ1-4; D remains unclear. Trimming removed 6 bases from V and 7 bases from J, with 9 bases in between. CDR1 is SEHNR, CDR2 FQNEAQ, per germline (reference sequence). The CDR3 loop spans 12 amino acids. CDR3: CASRAPGEKLFF. CDR3 nucleotide sequence: TGTGCCAGCAGAGCCCCCGGTGAAAAACTGTTTTTT.

Notes on this clone: The sample has other DNA sequences that encode this CDR3 too. The chain employs TRBV15 and TRBJ2-3; D unclear. Germline loops: CDR1 LNHNV, CDR2 YYDKDF (reference sequence). With 0 bases removed from V and 0 bases from J, the gap between germline ends came to 10 bases. The CDR3 is 16 amino acids. For the CDR3, the DNA is TGTGCCACCAGCAGAGATCGGTCAACTAGCACAGATACGCAGTATTTT. This translates into CATSRDRSTSTDTQYF.

This sequence joins TRBV6-6 and TRBJ1-4; D gene uncertain. With 5 bases removed from V and 8 bases from J, the gap between germline ends came to 15 bases. Looked up from germline, CDR1 is MNHNY and CDR2 is SVGAGI (reference sequence). This CDR3 is 14 amino acids long. The DNA for the CDR3 is TGTGCCAGCAGTGCCAACTCCGGAGGAGAAAAACTGTTTTTT. Amino acid sequence: CASSANSGGEKLFF.

The chain combines TRBV5-5 with TRBJ2-7; TRBD1 matches 10 bases. Unmatched junction bases numbered 6, after V lost 1 base and J lost 5 bases. The CDR3 totals 15 residues. Germline lookup yields CDR1 SGHKS and CDR2 YYEKEE (reference sequence). The CDR3 region has the DNA TGTGCCAGCAGCTTGAGGACAGGGGGTGTCGACGAGCAGTACTTC. Its translation is CASSLRTGGVDEQYF.

The gene calls are TRBV30 and TRBJ2-7; D perhaps matches TRBD2 (6 bases). Trimming cost V 1 base and J 6 bases, with 13 bases left between them. CDR1 is GTSNPN, CDR2 SVGIG, per germline (reference sequence). This CDR3 comprises 13 residues. CDR3 protein: CAWSGGPGVEQYF. For the CDR3, the DNA is TGTGCCTGGAGTGGGGGTCCGGGGGTCGAGCAGTACTTC.

The rearrangement links TRBV20-1 to TRBJ2-5, with D possibly matching TRBD2 (6 bases). CDR1 is DFQATT and CDR2 is SNEGSKA in the germline V gene (reference sequence). V was cut by 4 bases and J by 6 bases, with 9 bases left in between. This CDR3 is built from 11 residues. The DNA of the CDR3 is TGCAGTGCTAAGCGGGTGCAGACCCAGTACTTC. Amino acid sequence: CSAKRVQTQYF.

The V call is TRBV5-1, the J call TRBJ2-7, with D possibly TRBD1 on 6 matching bases. Germline values: CDR1 SGHRS, CDR2 YFSETQ. Deletions cut 4 bases from V and 2 bases from J, with 13 bases between. CDR3 size: 14 residues. The DNA for the CDR3 is TGCGCCAGCAGCGGACAGACAGGCCCCTACGAGCAGTACTTC. Protein sequence: CASSGQTGPYEQYF. Variable domain in full (rest from reference TRBV5-1 and TRBJ2-7): KAGVTQTPRYLIKTRGQQVTLSCSPISGHRSVSWYQQTPGQGLQFLFEYFSETQRNKGNFPGRFSGRQFSNSRSEMNVSTLELGDSALYLCASSGQTGPYEQYFGPGTRLTVT.

The chain combines TRBV11-3 with TRBJ2-1, with 8 bases aligning to TRBD1. With 1 base clipped from V and 2 bases from J, the junction kept 4 bases outside the gene matches. The CDR3 is made up of 16 amino acids. CDR1 is SGHNT, CDR2 YENEEA, per germline. The CDR3 nucleotides read TGTGCCAGCAGCTTAGGTGTGACAGGGGCCTACAATGAGCAGTTCTTC. Translated: CASSLGVTGAYNEQFF.

The chain combines TRBV14 with TRBJ1-2; D is unresolved. This CDR3 has 16 residues. Trimming removed 4 bases at V and 0 bases at J, with 15 bases between. Looked up from germline, CDR1 is SGHDN and CDR2 is FVKESK. DNA for the CDR3: TGTGCCAGCAGCCGCTCTAGTGGGAGGACTAACTATGGCTACACCTTC. This gives the protein CASSRSSGRTNYGYTF.

The chain is built from TRBV6-2 or TRBV6-3 and TRBJ2-1, with 9 bases identical to TRBD2. V lost 3 bases and J lost 12; bases outside the gene matches: 9. CDR3 length: 14 residues. From germline, CDR1 is MNHEY and CDR2 SVGEGT. CDR3 amino acids: CASSYPGGGRGQFF. DNA for the CDR3: TGTGCCAGCAGTTATCCCGGGGGCGGGAGGGGGCAGTTCTTC.

This clone was observed once. This chain's CDR3 is CASSIGARTGLLNQPQHF. For the CDR3, the DNA is TGTGCCAGTAGTATTGGGGCCCGGACAGGACTCCTCAATCAGCCCCAGCATTTT. J is TRBJ1-5 and V is TRBV19; 7 bases match TRBD1. J was trimmed by 3 bases and V by 3 bases; bases with no gene match: 14. CDR3 length equals 18 residues. Germline V gives CDR1 LNHDA, CDR2 SQIVND (reference sequence). Complete variable domain (other parts from reference TRBV19 and TRBJ1-5): DGGITQSPKYLFRKEGQNVTLSCEQNLNHDAMYWYRQDPGQGLRLIYYSQIVNDFQKGDIAEGYSVSREKKESFPLTVTSAQKNPTAFYLCASSIGARTGLLNQPQHFGDGTRLSIL.

The rearrangement joins TRBV7-2 to TRBJ2-7, with 8 bases identical to TRBD1. CDR3 length: 14 amino acids. Germline loops: CDR1 SGHTA, CDR2 FQGNSA. Losses at the gene ends were 5 bases for V and 4 bases for J; bases not matched to a gene: 7. The CDR3 region has the DNA TGTGCCAGCAGCCAGGGGGCTAGTAGGTACGAGCAGTACTTC. Translated, it gives CASSQGASRYEQYF. The entire variable domain, with the rest obtained from reference TRBV7-2 and TRBJ2-7, is as follows: GAGVSQSPSNKVTEKGKDVELRCDPISGHTALYWYRQSLGQGLEFLIYFQGNSAPDKSGLPSDRFSAERTGGSVSTLTIQRTQQEDSAVYLCASSQGASRYEQYFGPGTRLTVT.

The chain recombines TRBV9 with TRBJ2-1; D unresolved. This CDR3 is 14 amino acids long. V lost 1 base and J lost 5, with 10 bases in between. From germline, CDR1 is SGDLS and CDR2 YYNGEE. The CDR3 is CASSVLSLDNEQFF. The CDR3 DNA is TGTGCCAGCAGCGTACTGTCCCTCGACAATGAGCAGTTCTTC.

The chain recombines TRBV5-4 with TRBJ1-1, with D hard to call. Trimming shortened V by 0 bases and J by 5 bases, and 17 bases separated the two germline ends. The CDR3 has 16 amino acids. Germline V gene lookup returns CDR1 SGHNT and CDR2 YYREEE (reference sequence). CDR3 residues: CASSLGSRGSETEAFF. CDR3 DNA sequence: TGTGCCAGCAGCTTGGGGTCACGGGGTAGTGAAACTGAAGCTTTCTTT.